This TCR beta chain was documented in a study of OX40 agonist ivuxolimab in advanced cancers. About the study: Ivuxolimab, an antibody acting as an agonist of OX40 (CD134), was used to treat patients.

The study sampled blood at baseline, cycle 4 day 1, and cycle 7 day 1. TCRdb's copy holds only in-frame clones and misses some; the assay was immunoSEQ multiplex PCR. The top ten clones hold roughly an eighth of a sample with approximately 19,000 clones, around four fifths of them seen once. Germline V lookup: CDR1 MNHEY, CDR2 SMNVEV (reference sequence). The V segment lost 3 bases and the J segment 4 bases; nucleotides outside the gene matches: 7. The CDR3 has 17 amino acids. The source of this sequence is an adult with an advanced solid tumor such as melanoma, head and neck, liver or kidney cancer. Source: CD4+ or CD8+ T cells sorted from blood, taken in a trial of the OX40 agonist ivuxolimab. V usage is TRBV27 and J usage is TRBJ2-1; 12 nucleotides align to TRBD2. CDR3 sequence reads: CASSFGLAGTLYNEQFF. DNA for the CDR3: TGTGCCAGCAGTTTCGGACTAGCGGGGACCCTATACAATGAGCAGTTCTTC.